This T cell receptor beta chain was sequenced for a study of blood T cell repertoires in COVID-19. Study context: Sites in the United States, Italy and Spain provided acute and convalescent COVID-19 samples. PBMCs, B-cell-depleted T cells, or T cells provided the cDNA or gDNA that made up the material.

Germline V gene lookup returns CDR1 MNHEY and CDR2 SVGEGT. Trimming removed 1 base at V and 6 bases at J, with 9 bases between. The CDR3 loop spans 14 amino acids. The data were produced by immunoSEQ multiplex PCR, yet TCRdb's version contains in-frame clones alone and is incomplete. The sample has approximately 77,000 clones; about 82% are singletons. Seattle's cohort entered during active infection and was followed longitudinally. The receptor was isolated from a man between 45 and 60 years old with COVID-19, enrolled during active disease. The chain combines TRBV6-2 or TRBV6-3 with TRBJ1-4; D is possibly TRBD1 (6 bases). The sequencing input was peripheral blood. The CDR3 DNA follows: TGTGCCAGCAGTTACTTGGACAGAGATGAAAAACTGTTTTTT. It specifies CASSYLDRDEKLFF.